A single sample gave rise to the 29 T cell receptor beta chains below, sequenced in a study of molecular identifiers for immune sequencing clone quantification (dated by TCRdb to about 2018). The library was produced with PCR. For sequencing, an Illumina HiSeq 4000 was employed. TCRdb reran the public reads through fastp at Q25 and MiXCR, keeping productive beta chains. Each entry is one CDR3 protein sequence, shown with its most common DNA and genes. The sample table records about 320,000 distinct CDR3 sequences; 20% to 25% of these occur just once. The ten biggest clones cover 0.75% to 0.85% of the sample. Material: naive CD8+ T cells from blood, with Jurkat cell RNA spiked in. Taken with the paper, the label for cell subset or site translates to: FACS-sorted CD8+CD4-CCR7+CD45RA+ naive T cells. The receptor source for this set is a human donor in good health. Some libraries in this study had Jurkat cell RNA spiked in.

This clonotype was recorded many times. The chain uses TRBV28 and TRBJ2-5; 12 bases align to TRBD2. There are 22 residues in the CDR3. Losses at the gene ends were 2 bases for V and 1 base for J; bases not matched to a gene: 20. Germline lookup yields CDR1 MDHEN and CDR2 SYDVKM. The CDR3 region has the DNA TGTGCCAGCAGTTTACCATTCGACCTCGGGACTAGCGGGCTAAGGGGCCAAGAGACCCAGTACTTC. Its translation: CASSLPFDLGTSGLRGQETQYF.

The sample holds many counts of this clonotype. The rearrangement uses TRBV4-3 and TRBJ1-4; D possibly corresponds to TRBD1 (5 bases). The CDR3 runs 15 residues. The V end was cut by 0 bases, the J end by 5 bases, with 10 bases between. The V gene's germline CDR1 is LGHNA and CDR2 YSLEER. The CDR3 DNA follows: TGCGCCAGCAGCCAAGATACGGGGGGAAATGAAAAACTGTTTTTT. Amino acid sequence: CASSQDTGGNEKLFF.

In this sample, this clonotype turned up many times. This CDR3 is CASSPTAQGLTDTQYF. CDR3 DNA sequence: TGTGCCAGCAGTCCTACCGCACAGGGACTCACAGATACGCAGTATTTT. The chain is built from TRBV12-3 or TRBV12-4 and TRBJ2-3, with D possibly called TRBD1 or TRBD2 (6 bases each). The V and J ends lost 5 bases and 2 bases respectively, with 17 bases between them. The CDR3 loop spans 16 amino acids.

V and J are TRBV9 and TRBJ2-7, with 7 bases lining up with TRBD1. V lost 4 bases and J lost 4; bases outside the gene matches: 8. The CDR3 runs 14 residues. Per germline, CDR1 SGDLS and CDR2 YYNGEE. DNA of the CDR3: TGTGCCAGCAGCAGCGACAGGGACGGGTACGAGCAGTACTTC. Translated: CASSSDRDGYEQYF.

The table lists this clonotype with many counts. The J gene is TRBJ2-3, the V gene TRBV7-6; no reliable D call. Germline CDR1 and CDR2: SGHVS and FNYEAQ. This CDR3 has 14 residues. Trimming removed 1 base at V and 6 bases at J, with 11 bases between. CDR3 region: CASSLDFAMDTQYF. CDR3 coding DNA: TGTGCCAGCAGCTTAGATTTCGCCATGGATACGCAGTATTTT.

This clonotype occurred many times. The rearrangement uses TRBV5-4 and TRBJ2-2, with D possibly being TRBD1 (6 bases). Trimming stripped 2 bases from V and 5 bases from J, with 16 bases between. The CDR3 sequence is 16 residues long. Germline V gene sequence: CDR1 SGHNT, CDR2 YYREEE (reference sequence). The DNA for the CDR3 is TGTGCCAGCAGCTTCGGGCTACAGGGTCGGACCGGGGAGCTGTTTTTT. Its protein product is CASSFGLQGRTGELFF.

This clonotype has at least ten counts. V is TRBV5-6 and J is TRBJ1-6; D gene ambiguous. Germline CDR1 reads SGHDT; CDR2 reads YYEEEE. CDR3 size: 14 residues. V was clipped by 0 bases and J by 5 bases, with 6 bases between them. The CDR3 loop reads CASSLVPDNSPLHF. For the CDR3, the DNA is TGTGCCAGCAGCTTGGTGCCGGATAATTCACCCCTCCACTTT.

This clonotype was seen repeatedly, ten times or more. V usage is TRBV29-1 and J usage is TRBJ1-1; 8 bases align to TRBD1. Germline CDR1 is SQVTM and CDR2 is ANQGSEA. CDR3 length: 16 residues. Trimming took 6 bases from V and 4 from J; bases not matched to a gene: 16. CDR3 bases: TGCAGCGTCCGAAGTCCCGGGACAGGTCTGAGCACTGAAGCTTTCTTT. This encodes CSVRSPGTGLSTEAFF.

This clonotype was counted at least ten times. This chain links TRBV6-5 with TRBJ2-7; tentative D call: TRBD2 (5 bases). Germline values: CDR1 MNHEY, CDR2 SVGAGI. This CDR3 contains 14 residues. V dropped 6 bases and J dropped 2 bases, with 14 bases sitting between them. The CDR3 reads CASSLSRRPYEQYF. Written as DNA, the CDR3 is TGTGCCAGCAGCCTATCTAGGAGGCCCTACGAGCAGTACTTC.

This clonotype was seen at least ten times. The rearrangement joins TRBV4-3 to TRBJ2-5; D not certain. The CDR3 runs 15 residues. Germline loops: CDR1 LGHNA, CDR2 YSLEER. V was cut by 0 bases and J by 4 bases, with 12 bases left in between. DNA for the CDR3: TGCGCCAGCAGCCAAGATCTGGCCGATCGAGAGACCCAGTACTTC. This gives the protein CASSQDLADRETQYF.

The chain joins TRBV6-2 or TRBV6-3 to TRBJ2-3, with 8 bases aligning to TRBD1. Per germline, CDR1 MNHEY and CDR2 SVGEGT. This CDR3 region has 15 residues. Trimming at V came to 2 bases and at J to 4 bases, leaving 5 bases not matched to a gene. Here the CDR3 DNA reads TGTGCCAGCAGTTACCTAGACAGGGGCGCAGATACGCAGTATTTT. Its translation is CASSYLDRGADTQYF.

This clonotype was counted many times. CDR3 bases: TGTGCCAGCAGCCAAGACCGGGGAGATACGCAGTATTTT. This sequence encodes CASSQDRGDTQYF. The J gene is TRBJ2-3, the V gene TRBV14; D is possibly TRBD2 (5 bases). CDR1 is SGHDN and CDR2 is FVKESK in the germline V gene. The CDR3 sequence is 13 residues long. V was pared by 0 bases and J by 5 bases, with 6 bases between.

As for this clonotype: A read error is possible here, since a much larger clone lies one base away. V and J are TRBV12-3 or TRBV12-4 and TRBJ2-1, with 9 bases that match TRBD1. The V and J ends lost 6 bases and 12 bases, in that order; junction bases with no gene match: 15. This CDR3 has 15 amino acids. CDR3 loop: CASSAPGQGLDGQFF. CDR3 nucleotides: TGTGCCAGCAGCGCACCGGGACAGGGTCTCGATGGGCAGTTCTTC.

There are many counts of this clonotype. The chain combines TRBV7-9 with TRBJ1-5; TRBD1 is a possible D gene (6 bases). Trimming took off 4 bases at V and 8 bases at J, with 18 bases between the two ends. Per the germline V gene, CDR1 is SEHNR and CDR2 is FQNEAQ (reference sequence). CDR3 size: 15 residues. CDR3 bases: TGTGCCAGCAGCTCACTAACAGGGTCCAGCGAGCCCCAGCATTTT. It yields the protein CASSSLTGSSEPQHF.

Details on this clonotype: Relative to the germline gene, one junction end is altered; a read error may explain this. The rearrangement uses TRBV27 and TRBJ2-5, with TRBD2 identical over 7 bases. The CDR3 runs to 13 residues. CDR1 and CDR2 from the germline V gene are MNHEY and SMNVEV (reference sequence). The CDR3 sequence is CASRGSGGETLYF. CDR3 coding DNA: TGTGCCAGCAGGGGCTCGGGAGGAGAGACCCTGTACTTC.

Of note for this clonotype: This sequence may be a read error, since a much larger clone differs from it by one base. The chain is built from TRBV6-2 or TRBV6-3 and TRBJ2-7; tentatively, D is TRBD2 (6 bases). The CDR3 length is 10 residues. In germline, CDR1 is MNHEY, CDR2 SVGEGT. CDR3 loop: CASRDYERYF. CDR3 sequence (DNA): TGTGCCAGCAGGGACTACGAGCGGTACTTC.

Ten or more counts support this clonotype. The chain employs TRBV7-9 and TRBJ2-3, with a weak D call TRBD2 (6 bases). Germline CDR1 is SEHNR and CDR2 is FQNEAQ (reference sequence). The V and J ends lost 5 bases and 6 bases respectively, with 21 bases between them. The CDR3 has 16 amino acids. CDR3: CASSPRRGTFRDTQYF. CDR3 nucleotides: TGTGCCAGCAGCCCTAGGAGGGGTACTTTCCGGGATACGCAGTATTTT.

This clonotype was counted many times. The chain recombines TRBV7-6 with TRBJ2-5; TRBD2 matches at 7 bases. V lost 2 bases, J lost 0 bases, and 9 bases stayed unmatched. Germline V gene data show CDR1 as SGHVS and CDR2 as FNYEAQ. This CDR3 spans 17 amino acids. CDR3 protein: CASSLLSGLENQETQYF. The CDR3 DNA follows: TGTGCCAGCAGCTTATTGTCTGGACTAGAGAACCAAGAGACCCAGTACTTC.

Ten or more counts support this clonotype. This chain connects TRBV28 to TRBJ2-7; D gene uncertain. The CDR3 spans 12 residues. The germline V and J ends were trimmed by 11 bases and 1 base, with 12 bases remaining between them. The germline V gene has CDR1 MDHEN and CDR2 SYDVKM. CDR3 in DNA: TGTGCCTCGGCACTTTCATCCTACGAGCAGTACTTC. Encoded protein: CASALSSYEQYF.

This clonotype has more than one count but fewer than ten. J is TRBJ2-7 and V is TRBV29-1, with D tentatively TRBD2 (6 bases). The CDR3 loop spans 13 amino acids. Germline lookup yields CDR1 SQVTM and CDR2 ANQGSEA. Between the trimmed V and J ends, which lost 3 bases and 0 bases, there was a span of 9 bases. CDR3 protein: CSVDGGDSYEQYF. Here the CDR3 DNA reads TGCAGCGTTGACGGCGGGGACTCCTACGAGCAGTACTTC.

This clonotype was observed many times. The chain combines TRBV7-2 with TRBJ2-5; TRBD2 matches at 7 bases. This CDR3 region has 15 residues. V shed 4 bases, J shed 3 bases, and the junction held 8 bases outside the gene matches. Germline loops: CDR1 SGHTA, CDR2 FQGNSA. The CDR3 here is CASSSGGSGEETQYF. The CDR3 DNA reads TGTGCCAGCAGCTCCGGTGGCAGCGGGGAAGAGACCCAGTACTTC.

A remark on this clonotype: Lacking the conserved final phenylalanine or tryptophan, this CDR3 likely reflects a read error. V usage is TRBV20-1 and J usage is TRBJ2-7, with D maybe TRBD1 (5 bases). V was clipped by 0 bases and J by 9 bases, with 9 bases between them. This CDR3 region has 11 residues. CDR1 and CDR2 from the germline V gene are DFQATT and SNEGSKA (reference sequence). DNA of the CDR3: TGCAGTGCTAGAGATATAGGGGTGCAGTACTAC. Protein product: CSARDIGVQYY.

This clonotype was counted at least ten times. V usage is TRBV7-9 and J usage is TRBJ1-1; D call uncertain. Looked up from germline, CDR1 is SEHNR and CDR2 is FQNEAQ (reference sequence). The CDR3 runs to 12 residues. The V and J ends lost 5 bases and 8 bases respectively, with 12 bases between them. In DNA, the CDR3 is TGTGCCAGCAGCCCAGGCACTTTAGAAGCTTTCTTT. Translation: CASSPGTLEAFF.

The chain has TRBV30 and TRBJ1-2; maybe TRBD1 (5 bases). Per the germline V gene, CDR1 is GTSNPN and CDR2 is SVGIG (reference sequence). The CDR3 has 15 residues. Trimming cost V 4 bases and J 5 bases, with 20 bases left between them. CDR3 DNA sequence: TGTGCCTGGATGGGGGTCCCCACTGGAGGATATGGCTACACCTTC. It codes for CAWMGVPTGGYGYTF.

This clonotype was detected only a few times. V is TRBV11-2 and J is TRBJ2-5, with D hard to call. The V gene's germline CDR1 is SGHAT and CDR2 FQNNGV. Trimming shortened V by 2 bases and J by 5 bases, and 9 bases separated the two germline ends. The CDR3 has 13 residues. The CDR3 loop reads CASSLYNKETQYF. Here the CDR3 DNA reads TGTGCCAGCAGCTTATATAATAAGGAGACCCAGTACTTC. Supplemented by reference TRBV11-2 and TRBJ2-5, the full variable domain reads EAGVAQSPRYKIIEKRQSVAFWCNPISGHATLYWYQQILGQGPKLLIQFQNNGVVDDSQLPKDRFSAERLKGVDSTLKIQPAKLEDSAVYLCASSLYNKETQYFGPGTRLLVL.

With regard to this clonotype: This may come from a read error, since a much larger clone is one base off. V and J are TRBV19 and TRBJ2-3; D is uncertain. This CDR3 region has 13 residues. Per the germline V gene, CDR1 is LNHDA and CDR2 is SQIVND (reference sequence). CDR3 nucleotide sequence: TGTGCCAGTAGTATCTACGTCGCAGATACGCGGTATTTT. It is translated as CASSIYVADTRYF.

At least ten counts were recorded for this clonotype. The chain couples TRBV5-1 to TRBJ1-4, with D possibly TRBD1 on 5 matching bases. CDR1 and CDR2 (germline): SGHRS, YFSETQ. This CDR3 contains 14 residues. V shed 2 bases and J shed 4 bases, with 9 bases lying between them. CDR3 DNA: TGCGCCAGCAGCTTTTCAGGGCTTAATGAAAAACTGTTTTTT. Encoded protein: CASSFSGLNEKLFF.

To note about this clonotype: A much more abundant neighbour one base away suggests this may be a read error. The V gene is TRBV7-3, the J gene TRBJ2-6, with D unclear. Trimming took off 5 bases at V and 0 bases at J, with 14 bases between the two ends. CDR1 and CDR2 (germline): SGHTA, FQGTGA. The CDR3 length is 17 residues. CDR3 DNA sequence: TGTGCCAGCAGCACGGACGGTGTATTCTCTGGGGCCAACGTCCTGACTTTC. As protein: CASSTDGVFSGANVLTF.

This clonotype was detected a few times. The gene calls are TRBV6-5 and TRBJ2-2; 9 positions match TRBD1. The CDR3 runs 16 residues. With 2 bases clipped from V and 4 bases from J, the junction kept 5 bases outside the gene matches. Germline CDR1 reads MNHEY; CDR2 reads SVGAGI. The CDR3 DNA sequence: TGTGCCAGCAGTTACCCGGGACAGGGAGGCACCGGGGAGCTGTTTTTT. Protein: CASSYPGQGGTGELFF.